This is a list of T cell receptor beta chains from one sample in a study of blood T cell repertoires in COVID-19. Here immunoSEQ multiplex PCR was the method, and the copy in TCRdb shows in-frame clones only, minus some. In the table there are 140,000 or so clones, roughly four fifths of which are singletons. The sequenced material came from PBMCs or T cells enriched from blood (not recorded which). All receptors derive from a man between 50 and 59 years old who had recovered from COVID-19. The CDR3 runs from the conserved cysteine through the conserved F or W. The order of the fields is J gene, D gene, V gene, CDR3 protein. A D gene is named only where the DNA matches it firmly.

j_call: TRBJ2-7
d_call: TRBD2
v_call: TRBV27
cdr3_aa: CASSFGGGLSYEQYF

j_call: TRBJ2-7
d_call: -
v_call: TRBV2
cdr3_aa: CANSMTGPYEQYF

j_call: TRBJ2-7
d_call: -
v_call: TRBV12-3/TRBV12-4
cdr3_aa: CASRGGLKQYF

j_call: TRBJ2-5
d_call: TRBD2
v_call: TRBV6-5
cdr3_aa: CASRLAGEETQYF

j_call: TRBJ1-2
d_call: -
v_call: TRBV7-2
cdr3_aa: CASSLYPVKYGYTF

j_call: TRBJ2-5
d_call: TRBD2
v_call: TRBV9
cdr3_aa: CASSVDGGVEETQYF

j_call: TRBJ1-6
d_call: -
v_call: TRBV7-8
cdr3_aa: CASSLGWGGDSPLHF

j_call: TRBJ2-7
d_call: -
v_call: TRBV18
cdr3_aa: CASSPLRGNEQYF

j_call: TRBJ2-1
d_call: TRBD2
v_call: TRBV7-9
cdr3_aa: CASSASGAYNEQFF

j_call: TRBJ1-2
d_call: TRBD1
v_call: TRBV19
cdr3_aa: CASSIASTPTGGNYGYTF

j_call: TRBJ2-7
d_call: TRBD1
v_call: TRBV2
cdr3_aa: CASRTGQGSVPYF

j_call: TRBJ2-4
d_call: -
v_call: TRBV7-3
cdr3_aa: CASSDLQGNIQYF

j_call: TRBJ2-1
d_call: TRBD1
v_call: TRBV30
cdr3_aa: CAWSASSGTGKQFF

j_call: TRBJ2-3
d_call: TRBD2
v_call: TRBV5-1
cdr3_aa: CASSYGGSGGDTQYF

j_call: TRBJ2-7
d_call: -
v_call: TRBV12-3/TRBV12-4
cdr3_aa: CASSRLVTYEQYF

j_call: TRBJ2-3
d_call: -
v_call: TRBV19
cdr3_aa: CASSIGGSGADTQYF